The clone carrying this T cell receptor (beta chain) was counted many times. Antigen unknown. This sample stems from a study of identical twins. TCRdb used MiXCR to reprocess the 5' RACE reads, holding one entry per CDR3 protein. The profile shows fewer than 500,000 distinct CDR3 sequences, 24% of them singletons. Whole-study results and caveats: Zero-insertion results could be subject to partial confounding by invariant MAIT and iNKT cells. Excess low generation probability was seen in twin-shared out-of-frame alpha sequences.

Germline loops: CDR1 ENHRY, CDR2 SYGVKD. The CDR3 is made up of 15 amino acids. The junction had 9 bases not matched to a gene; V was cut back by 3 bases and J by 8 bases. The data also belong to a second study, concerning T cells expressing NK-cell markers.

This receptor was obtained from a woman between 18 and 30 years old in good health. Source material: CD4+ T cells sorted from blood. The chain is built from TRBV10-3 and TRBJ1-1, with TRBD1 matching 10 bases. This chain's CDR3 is CAISDPRDRGREAFF. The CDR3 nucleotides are TGTGCCATCAGTGACCCCCGGGACAGGGGTAGGGAAGCTTTCTTT.